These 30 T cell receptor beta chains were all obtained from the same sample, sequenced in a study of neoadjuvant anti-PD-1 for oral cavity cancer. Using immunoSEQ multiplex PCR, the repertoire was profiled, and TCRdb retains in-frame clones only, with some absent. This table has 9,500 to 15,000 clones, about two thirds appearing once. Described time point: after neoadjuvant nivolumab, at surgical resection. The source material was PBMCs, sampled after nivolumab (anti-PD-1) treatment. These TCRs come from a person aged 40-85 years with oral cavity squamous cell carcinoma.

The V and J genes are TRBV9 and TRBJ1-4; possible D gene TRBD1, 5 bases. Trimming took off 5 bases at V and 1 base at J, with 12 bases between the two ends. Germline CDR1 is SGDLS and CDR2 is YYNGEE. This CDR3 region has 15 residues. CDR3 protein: CASSWGGRTNEKLFF. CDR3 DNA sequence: TGTGCCAGCAGTTGGGGGGGTAGAACTAATGAAAAACTGTTTTTT.

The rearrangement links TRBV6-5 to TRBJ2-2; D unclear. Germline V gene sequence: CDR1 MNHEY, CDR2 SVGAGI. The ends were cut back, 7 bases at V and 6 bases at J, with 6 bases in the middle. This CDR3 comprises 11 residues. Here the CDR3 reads CASKYAGELFF. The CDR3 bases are TGTGCCAGCAAATACGCCGGGGAGCTGTTTTTT.

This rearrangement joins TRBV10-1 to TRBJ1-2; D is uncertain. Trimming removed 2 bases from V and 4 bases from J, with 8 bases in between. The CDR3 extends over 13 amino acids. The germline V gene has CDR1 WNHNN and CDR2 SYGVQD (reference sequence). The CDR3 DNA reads TGCGCCAGCAGTGAGGGGCCGTTCTATGGCTACACCTTC. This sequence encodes CASSEGPFYGYTF.

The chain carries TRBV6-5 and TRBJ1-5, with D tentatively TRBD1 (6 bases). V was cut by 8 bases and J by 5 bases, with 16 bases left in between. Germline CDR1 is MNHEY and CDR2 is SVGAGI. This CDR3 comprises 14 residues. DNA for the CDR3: TGTGCCAGCCGGAGGGGGTTTGGGGATCAGCCCCAGCATTTT. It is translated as CASRRGFGDQPQHF.

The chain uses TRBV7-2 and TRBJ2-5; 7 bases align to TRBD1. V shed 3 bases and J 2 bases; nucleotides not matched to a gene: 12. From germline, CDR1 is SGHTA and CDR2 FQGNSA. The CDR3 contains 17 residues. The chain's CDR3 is CASSLNNLGGLQETQYF. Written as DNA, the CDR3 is TGTGCCAGCAGCTTGAATAACCTAGGGGGCCTTCAAGAGACCCAGTACTTC. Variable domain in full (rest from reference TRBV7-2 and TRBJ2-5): GAGVSQSPSNKVTEKGKDVELRCDPISGHTALYWYRQSLGQGLEFLIYFQGNSAPDKSGLPSDRFSAERTGGSVSTLTIQRTQQEDSAVYLCASSLNNLGGLQETQYFGPGTRLLVL.

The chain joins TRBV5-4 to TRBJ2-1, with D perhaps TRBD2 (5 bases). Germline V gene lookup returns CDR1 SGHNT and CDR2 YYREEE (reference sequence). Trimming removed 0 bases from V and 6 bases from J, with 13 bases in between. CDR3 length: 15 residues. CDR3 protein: CASSLGGLAGNEQFF. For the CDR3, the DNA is TGTGCCAGCAGCTTGGGCGGGTTGGCAGGCAATGAGCAGTTCTTC.

CDR3 sequence reads: CASSPPGTENEKLFF. Written as DNA, the CDR3 is TGTGCCAGCTCACCACCTGGGACGGAGAATGAAAAACTGTTTTTT. The gene calls are TRBV18 and TRBJ1-4, with D possibly being TRBD1 (5 bases). Germline V CDR1 and CDR2: KGHSH, LQKENI. Deletions cut 0 bases from V and 5 bases from J, with 10 bases between. The CDR3 spans 15 residues. Drawing the rest from reference TRBV18 and TRBJ1-4, the complete variable domain is NAGVMQNPRHLVRRRGQEARLRCSPMKGHSHVYWYRQLPEEGLKFMVYLQKENIIDESGMPKERFSAEFPKEGPSILRIQQVVRGDSAAYFCASSPPGTENEKLFFGSGTQLSVL.

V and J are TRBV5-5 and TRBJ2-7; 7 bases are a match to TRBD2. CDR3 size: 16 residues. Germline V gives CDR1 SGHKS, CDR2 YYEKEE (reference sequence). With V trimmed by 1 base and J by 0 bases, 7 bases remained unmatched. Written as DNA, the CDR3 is TGTGCCAGCAGCTTGTATTCCGGACTAGTCTCCTACGAGCAGTACTTC. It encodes CASSLYSGLVSYEQYF.

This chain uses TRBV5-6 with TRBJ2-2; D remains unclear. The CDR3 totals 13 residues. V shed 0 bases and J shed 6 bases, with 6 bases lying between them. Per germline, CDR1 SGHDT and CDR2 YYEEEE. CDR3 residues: CASSLGWAGELFF. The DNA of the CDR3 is TGTGCCAGCAGCTTGGGGTGGGCCGGGGAGCTGTTTTTT. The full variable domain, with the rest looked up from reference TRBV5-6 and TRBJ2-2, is DAGVTQSPTHLIKTRGQQVTLRCSPKSGHDTVSWYQQALGQGPQFIFQYYEEEERQRGNFPDRFSGHQFPNYSSELNVNALLLGDSALYLCASSLGWAGELFFGEGSRLTVL.

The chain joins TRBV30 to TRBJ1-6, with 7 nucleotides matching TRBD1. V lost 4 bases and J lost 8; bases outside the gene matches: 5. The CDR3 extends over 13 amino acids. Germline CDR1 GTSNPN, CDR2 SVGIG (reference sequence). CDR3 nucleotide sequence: TGTGCCTGGACTCCCCAGGGGGATTCACCCCTCCACTTT. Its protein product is CAWTPQGDSPLHF.

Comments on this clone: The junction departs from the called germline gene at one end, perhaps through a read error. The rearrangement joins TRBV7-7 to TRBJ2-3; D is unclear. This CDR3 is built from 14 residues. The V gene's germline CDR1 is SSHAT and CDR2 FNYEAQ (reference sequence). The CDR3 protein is CASSLGSSTDTQYF. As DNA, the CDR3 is TGTGCTAGCAGCTTAGGGTCTAGCACAGATACGCAGTATTTT.

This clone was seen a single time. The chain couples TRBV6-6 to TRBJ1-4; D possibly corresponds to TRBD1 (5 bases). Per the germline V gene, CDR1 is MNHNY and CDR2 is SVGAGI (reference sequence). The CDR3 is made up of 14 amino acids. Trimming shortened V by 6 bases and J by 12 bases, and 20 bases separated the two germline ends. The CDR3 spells CASSNVGVLGELFF. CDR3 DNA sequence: TGTGCCAGCAGCAACGTGGGGGTGCTCGGGGAACTGTTTTTT.

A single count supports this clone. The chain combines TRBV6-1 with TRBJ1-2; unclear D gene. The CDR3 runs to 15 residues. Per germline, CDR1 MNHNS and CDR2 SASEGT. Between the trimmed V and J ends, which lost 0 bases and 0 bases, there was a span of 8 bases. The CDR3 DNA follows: TGTGCCAGCAGTGAAGCGCCCGGGGCTAACTATGGCTACACCTTC. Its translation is CASSEAPGANYGYTF.

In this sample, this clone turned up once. CDR3 sequence reads: CASSLSTGFLGAGANVLTF. Written as DNA, the CDR3 is TGTGCCAGCAGCTTGAGCACAGGGTTTTTGGGGGCTGGGGCCAACGTCCTGACTTTC. This rearrangement joins TRBV7-6 to TRBJ2-6, with D possibly being TRBD1 (6 bases). Trimming took 3 bases from V and 2 from J, leaving 20 bases between them. This CDR3 contains 19 residues. Germline assignment: CDR1 SGHVS and CDR2 FNYEAQ. The full variable domain, with the rest looked up from reference TRBV7-6 and TRBJ2-6, is GAGVSQSPRYKVTKRGQDVALRCDPISGHVSLYWYRQALGQGPEFLTYFNYEAQQDKSGLPNDRFSAERPEGSISTLTIQRTEQRDSAMYRCASSLSTGFLGAGANVLTFGAGSRLTVL.

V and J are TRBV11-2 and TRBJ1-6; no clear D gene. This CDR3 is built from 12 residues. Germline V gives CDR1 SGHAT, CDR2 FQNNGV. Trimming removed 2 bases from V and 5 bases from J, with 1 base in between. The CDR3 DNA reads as TGTGCCAGCAGCTTAAATAATTCACCCCTCCACTTT. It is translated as CASSLNNSPLHF.

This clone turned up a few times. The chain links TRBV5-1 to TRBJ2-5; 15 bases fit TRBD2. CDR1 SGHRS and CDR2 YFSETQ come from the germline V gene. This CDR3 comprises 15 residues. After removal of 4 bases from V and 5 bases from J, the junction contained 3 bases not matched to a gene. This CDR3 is CASSGTSGGPETQYF. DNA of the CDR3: TGCGCCAGCAGCGGGACTAGCGGGGGGCCGGAGACCCAGTACTTC.

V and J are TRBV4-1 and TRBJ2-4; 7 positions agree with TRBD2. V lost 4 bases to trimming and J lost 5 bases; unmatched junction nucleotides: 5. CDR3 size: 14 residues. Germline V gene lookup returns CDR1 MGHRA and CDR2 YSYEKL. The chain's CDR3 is CASSPTSQENIQYF. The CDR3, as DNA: TGCGCCAGCAGCCCGACTAGCCAAGAAAACATTCAGTACTTC.

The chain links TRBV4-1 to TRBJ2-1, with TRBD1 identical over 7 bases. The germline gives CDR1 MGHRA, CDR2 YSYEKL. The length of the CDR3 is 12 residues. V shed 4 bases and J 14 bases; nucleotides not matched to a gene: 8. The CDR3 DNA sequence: TGCGCCAGCAGCCCGGTAAGGGGGCAAAAGTTCTTC. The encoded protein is CASSPVRGQKFF.

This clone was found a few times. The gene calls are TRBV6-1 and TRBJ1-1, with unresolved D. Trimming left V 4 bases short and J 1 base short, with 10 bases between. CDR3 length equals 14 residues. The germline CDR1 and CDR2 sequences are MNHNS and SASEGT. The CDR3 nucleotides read TGTGCCAGCAGTGTGGGCGCGGAGAACACTGAAGCTTTCTTT. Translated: CASSVGAENTEAFF.

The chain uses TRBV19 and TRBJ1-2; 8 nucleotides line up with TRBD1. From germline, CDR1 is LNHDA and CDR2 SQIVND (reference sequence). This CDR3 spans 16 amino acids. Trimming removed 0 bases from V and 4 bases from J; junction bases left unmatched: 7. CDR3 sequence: CASSIDLWTGRYGYTF. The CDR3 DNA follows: TGTGCCAGTAGTATAGACCTCTGGACAGGGCGCTATGGCTACACCTTC. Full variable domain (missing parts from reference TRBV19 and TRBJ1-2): DGGITQSPKYLFRKEGQNVTLSCEQNLNHDAMYWYRQDPGQGLRLIYYSQIVNDFQKGDIAEGYSVSREKKESFPLTVTSAQKNPTAFYLCASSIDLWTGRYGYTFGSGTRLTVV.

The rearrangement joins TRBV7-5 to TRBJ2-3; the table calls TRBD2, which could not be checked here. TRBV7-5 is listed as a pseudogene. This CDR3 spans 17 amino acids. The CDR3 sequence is CVRSLKQVKRSTDTQYF. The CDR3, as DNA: TGTGTCAGAAGCTTAAAACAAGTGAAGCGGAGCACAGATACGCAGTATTTT.

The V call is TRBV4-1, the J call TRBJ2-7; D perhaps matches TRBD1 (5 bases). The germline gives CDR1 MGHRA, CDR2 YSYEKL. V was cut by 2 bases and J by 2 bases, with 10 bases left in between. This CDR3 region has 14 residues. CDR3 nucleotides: TGCGCCAGCAGCCAAAGGGGTAGGGCCTACGAGCAGTACTTC. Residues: CASSQRGRAYEQYF.

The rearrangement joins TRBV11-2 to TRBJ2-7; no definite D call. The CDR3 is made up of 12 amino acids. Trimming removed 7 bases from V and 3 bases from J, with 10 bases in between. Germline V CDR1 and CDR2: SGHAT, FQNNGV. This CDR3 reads CASKFWGYEQYF. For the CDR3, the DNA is TGTGCCAGCAAATTCTGGGGCTACGAGCAGTACTTC.

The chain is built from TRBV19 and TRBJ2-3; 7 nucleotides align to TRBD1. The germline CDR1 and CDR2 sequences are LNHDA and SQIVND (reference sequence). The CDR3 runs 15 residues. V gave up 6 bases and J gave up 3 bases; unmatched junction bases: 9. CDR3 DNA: TGTGCCAGTAGAGCGACAGGGTTGGGTACAGATACGCAGTATTTT. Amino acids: CASRATGLGTDTQYF. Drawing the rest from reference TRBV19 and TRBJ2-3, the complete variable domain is DGGITQSPKYLFRKEGQNVTLSCEQNLNHDAMYWYRQDPGQGLRLIYYSQIVNDFQKGDIAEGYSVSREKKESFPLTVTSAQKNPTAFYLCASRATGLGTDTQYFGPGTRLTVL.

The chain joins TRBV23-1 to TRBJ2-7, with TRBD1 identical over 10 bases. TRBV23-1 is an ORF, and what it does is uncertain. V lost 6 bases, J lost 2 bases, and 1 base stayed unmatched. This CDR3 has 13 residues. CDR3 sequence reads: CASRGQGAYEQYF. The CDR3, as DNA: TGCGCCAGCAGAGGACAGGGGGCCTACGAGCAGTACTTC.

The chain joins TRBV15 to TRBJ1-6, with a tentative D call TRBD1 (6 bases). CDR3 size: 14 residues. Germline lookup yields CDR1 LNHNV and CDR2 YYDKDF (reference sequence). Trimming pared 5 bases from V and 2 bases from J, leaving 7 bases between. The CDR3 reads CATSRDTYNSPLHF. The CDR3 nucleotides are TGTGCCACCAGCCGGGACACCTATAATTCACCCCTCCACTTT.

The CDR3 DNA reads TGTGCCAGCAGCGACGGACGTAGCTTCTCCTACGAGCAGTACTTC. Its translation: CASSDGRSFSYEQYF. This chain connects TRBV9 to TRBJ2-7; D unresolved. V was pared by 3 bases and J by 0 bases, with 13 bases between. The CDR3 contains 15 residues. Germline CDR1 is SGDLS and CDR2 is YYNGEE.

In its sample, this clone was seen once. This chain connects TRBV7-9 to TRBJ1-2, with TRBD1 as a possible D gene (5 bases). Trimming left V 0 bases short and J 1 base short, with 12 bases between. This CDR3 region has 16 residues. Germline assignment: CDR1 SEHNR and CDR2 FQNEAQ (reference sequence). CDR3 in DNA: TGTGCCAGCAGCTTAGCGGGGGAGGGTCTTAACTATGGCTACACCTTC. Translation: CASSLAGEGLNYGYTF.

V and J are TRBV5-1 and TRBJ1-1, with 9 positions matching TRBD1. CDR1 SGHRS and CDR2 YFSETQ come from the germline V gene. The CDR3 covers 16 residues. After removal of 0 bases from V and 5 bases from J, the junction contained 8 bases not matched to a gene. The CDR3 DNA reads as TGCGCCAGCAGCTTGGCCTTAGGACAGGGGTATACTGAAGCTTTCTTT. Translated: CASSLALGQGYTEAFF.

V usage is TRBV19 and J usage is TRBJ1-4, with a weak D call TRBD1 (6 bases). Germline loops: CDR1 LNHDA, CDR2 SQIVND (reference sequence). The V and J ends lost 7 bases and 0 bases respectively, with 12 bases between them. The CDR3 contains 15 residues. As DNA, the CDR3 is TGTGCCAGTACCCCAGGGGCAGCAACTAATGAAAAACTGTTTTTT. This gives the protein CASTPGAATNEKLFF.